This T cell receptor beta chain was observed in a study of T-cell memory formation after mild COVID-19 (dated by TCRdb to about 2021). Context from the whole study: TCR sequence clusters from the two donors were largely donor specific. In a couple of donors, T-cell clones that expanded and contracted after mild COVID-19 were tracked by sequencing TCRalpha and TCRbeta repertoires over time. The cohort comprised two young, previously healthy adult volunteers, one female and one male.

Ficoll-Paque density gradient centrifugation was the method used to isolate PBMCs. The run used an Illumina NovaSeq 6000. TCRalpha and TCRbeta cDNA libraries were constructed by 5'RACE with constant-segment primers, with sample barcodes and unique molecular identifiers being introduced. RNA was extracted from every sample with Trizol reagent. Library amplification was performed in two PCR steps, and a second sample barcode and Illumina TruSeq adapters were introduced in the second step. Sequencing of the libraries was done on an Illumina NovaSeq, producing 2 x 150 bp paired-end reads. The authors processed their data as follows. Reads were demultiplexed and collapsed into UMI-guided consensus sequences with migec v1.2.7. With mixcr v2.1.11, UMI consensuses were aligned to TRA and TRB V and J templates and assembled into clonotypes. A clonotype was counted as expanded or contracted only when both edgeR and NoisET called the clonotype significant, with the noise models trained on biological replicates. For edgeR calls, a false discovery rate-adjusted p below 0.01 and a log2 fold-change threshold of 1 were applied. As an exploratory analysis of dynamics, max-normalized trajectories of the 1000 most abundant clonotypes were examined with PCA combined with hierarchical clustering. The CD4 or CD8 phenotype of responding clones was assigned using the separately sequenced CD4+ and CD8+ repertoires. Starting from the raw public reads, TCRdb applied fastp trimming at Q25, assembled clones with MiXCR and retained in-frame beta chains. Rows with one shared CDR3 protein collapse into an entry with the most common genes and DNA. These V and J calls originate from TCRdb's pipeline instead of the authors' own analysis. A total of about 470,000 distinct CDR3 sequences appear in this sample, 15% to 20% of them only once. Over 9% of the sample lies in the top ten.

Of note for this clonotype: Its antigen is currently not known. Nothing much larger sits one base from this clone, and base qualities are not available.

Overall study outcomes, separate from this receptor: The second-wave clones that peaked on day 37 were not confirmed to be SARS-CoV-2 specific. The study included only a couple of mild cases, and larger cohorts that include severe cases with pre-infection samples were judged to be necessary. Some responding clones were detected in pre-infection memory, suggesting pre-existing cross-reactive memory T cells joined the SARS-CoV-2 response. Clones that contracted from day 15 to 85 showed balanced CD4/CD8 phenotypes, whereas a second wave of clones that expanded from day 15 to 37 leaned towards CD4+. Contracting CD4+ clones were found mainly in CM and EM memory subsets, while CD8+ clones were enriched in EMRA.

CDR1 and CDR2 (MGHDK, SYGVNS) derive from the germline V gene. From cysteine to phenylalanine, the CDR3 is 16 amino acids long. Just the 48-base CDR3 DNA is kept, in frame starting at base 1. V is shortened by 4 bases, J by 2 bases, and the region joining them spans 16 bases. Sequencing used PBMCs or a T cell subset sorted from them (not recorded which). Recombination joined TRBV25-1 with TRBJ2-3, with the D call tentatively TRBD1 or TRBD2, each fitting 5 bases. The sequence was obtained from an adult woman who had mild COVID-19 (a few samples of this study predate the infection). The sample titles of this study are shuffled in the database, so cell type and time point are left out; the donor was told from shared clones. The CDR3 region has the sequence CASSAQGRRITDTQYF. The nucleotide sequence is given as TGTGCCAGCAGTGCTCAGGGACGGAGGATCACAGATACGCAGTATTTT.